These 20 T cell receptor beta chains were all obtained from the same sample, sequenced in a study of T cell changes during pregnancy in multiple sclerosis. Assay used: immunoSEQ multiplex PCR; TCRdb lists only in-frame clones, some missing. The top ten clones hold roughly 1.7% of a sample with approximately 100,000 clones, roughly 90% of them seen once. Sequenced here: peripheral blood, sampled after pregnancy. The receptors derive from a female donor with multiple sclerosis, enrolled in a pregnancy study.

The chain has TRBV19 and TRBJ2-7; 8 bases line up with TRBD1. The V gene's germline CDR1 is LNHDA and CDR2 SQIVND (reference sequence). With 6 bases clipped from V and 5 bases from J, the junction kept 12 bases outside the gene matches. CDR3 length: 15 amino acids. The CDR3 loop reads CASRPRTGSPHEQYF. DNA of the CDR3: TGTGCCAGTAGACCCCGGACAGGGTCCCCCCACGAGCAGTACTTC.

The chain joins TRBV9 to TRBJ2-5; 10 nucleotides agree with TRBD1. CDR1 and CDR2 (germline): SGDLS, YYNGEE. J lost 4 bases, V lost 1 base, and 7 bases had no gene match. This CDR3 region has 16 residues. The CDR3 here is CASSVRTTGGGETQYF. In DNA, the CDR3 is TGTGCCAGCAGCGTAAGAACGACAGGGGGCGGAGAGACCCAGTACTTC.

The chain uses TRBV7-9 and TRBJ1-1; a possible D gene is TRBD1 (5 bases). The CDR3 runs to 14 residues. The V end was cut by 0 bases, the J end by 6 bases, with 11 bases between. Germline V lookup: CDR1 SEHNR, CDR2 FQNEAQ (reference sequence). The CDR3 coding sequence is TGTGCCAGCAGCTTAGCGCGGGGGACCCCTGAAGCTTTCTTT. The encoded protein is CASSLARGTPEAFF.

V and J are TRBV5-1 and TRBJ2-7; maybe TRBD2 (6 bases). The V gene's germline CDR1 is SGHRS and CDR2 YFSETQ. The CDR3 is made up of 14 amino acids. V was clipped by 3 bases and J by 5 bases, with 15 bases between them. The CDR3 region has the DNA TGCGCCAGCAGCTGGATGAGCCGGGAGAACGAGCAGTACTTC. Translating it yields CASSWMSRENEQYF.

The V call is TRBV28, the J call TRBJ1-2, with unresolved D. The germline V gene has CDR1 MDHEN and CDR2 SYDVKM. With 5 bases removed from V and 8 bases from J, the gap between germline ends came to 15 bases. This CDR3 has 13 residues. CDR3 in amino acids: CASSPRLVRGYTF. For the CDR3, the DNA is TGTGCCAGCAGTCCTCGATTGGTTCGGGGCTACACCTTC.

The V call is TRBV5-1, the J call TRBJ1-4; a possible D gene is TRBD1 (5 bases). The germline V gene has CDR1 SGHRS and CDR2 YFSETQ. The V end was cut by 0 bases, the J end by 4 bases, with 16 bases between. CDR3 size: 17 residues. The CDR3 here is CASSLVVNRKINEKLFF. The CDR3 DNA sequence: TGCGCCAGCAGCTTGGTTGTCAACAGGAAGATTAATGAAAAACTGTTTTTT.

This clone was found a few times. The J gene is TRBJ1-1, the V gene TRBV29-1; weak D call: TRBD1 (5 bases). Trimming took 1 base from V and 11 from J, leaving 20 bases between them. Germline lookup yields CDR1 SQVTM and CDR2 ANQGSEA. The CDR3 contains 14 residues. CDR3 region: CSVEVGGVLTGAFF. The CDR3 DNA sequence: TGCAGCGTTGAAGTGGGGGGAGTCCTCACCGGGGCTTTCTTT.

The chain couples TRBV4-1 to TRBJ2-1; 8 bases align to TRBD1. The CDR3 is made up of 16 amino acids. Trimming removed 3 bases from V and 5 bases from J; junction bases left unmatched: 9. Per germline, CDR1 MGHRA and CDR2 YSYEKL. For the CDR3, the DNA is TGCGCCAGCAGCCATAGAACAGGGGGATATAACAATGAGCAGTTCTTC. Translated: CASSHRTGGYNNEQFF.

J is TRBJ2-7 and V is TRBV7-2; TRBD2 aligns across 8 bases. This CDR3 contains 17 residues. Trimming cost V 1 base and J 3 bases; bases outside gene matches: 11. Looked up from germline, CDR1 is SGHTA and CDR2 is FQGNSA. The CDR3 region is CASSLESPLAVNYEQYF. CDR3 in DNA: TGTGCCAGCAGCTTAGAATCCCCACTAGCGGTAAACTACGAGCAGTACTTC.

The CDR3 DNA reads TGCGCCAGCAGCCAAGTGACAGCTCCCTACGAGCAGTACTTC. This codes for CASSQVTAPYEQYF. The V and J genes are TRBV4-1 and TRBJ2-7, with D possibly matching TRBD1 (5 bases). This CDR3 spans 14 amino acids. V lost 1 base, J lost 2 bases, and 9 bases lay in between. The V gene's germline CDR1 is MGHRA and CDR2 YSYEKL.

The CDR3 here is CASSLDHLAVAYEQYF. The CDR3 DNA is TGTGCCAGCAGCTTAGATCACTTAGCGGTTGCCTACGAGCAGTACTTC. The V and J genes are TRBV11-2 and TRBJ2-7; D possibly corresponds to TRBD2 (6 bases). Germline CDR1 is SGHAT and CDR2 is FQNNGV. This CDR3 is built from 16 residues. V was cut by 0 bases and J by 2 bases, with 14 bases left in between.

The rearrangement joins TRBV5-7 to TRBJ2-2; 7 bases align to TRBD1. TRBV5-7 is known as an ORF, though its function is uncertain. Trimming at V came to 0 bases and at J to 4 bases, leaving 3 bases not matched to a gene. The CDR3 is 15 amino acids. As DNA, the CDR3 is TGTGCCAGCAGCTTGGAGGCAGGGGGCACCGGGGAGCTGTTTTTT. Its translation: CASSLEAGGTGELFF.

This clone was seen once. This chain links TRBV9 with TRBJ2-7; D is perhaps TRBD2 (5 bases). Trimming removed 0 bases from V and 3 bases from J, with 7 bases in between. Germline-derived CDR1 and CDR2 are SGDLS and YYNGEE. This CDR3 contains 13 residues. The CDR3 spells CASSVGGNYEQYF. In nucleotides, the CDR3 is TGTGCCAGCAGCGTAGGAGGGAACTACGAGCAGTACTTC.

A single count supports this clone. The chain employs TRBV6-1 and TRBJ2-2; D perhaps matches TRBD1 (6 bases). The CDR3 has 14 amino acids. Germline-derived CDR1 and CDR2 are MNHNS and SASEGT. Trimming left V 1 base short and J 9 bases short, with 12 bases between. This CDR3 reads CASSEVPGVRELFF. In DNA, the CDR3 is TGTGCCAGCAGTGAAGTCCCAGGGGTCCGGGAGCTGTTTTTT.

The gene calls are TRBV7-3 and TRBJ2-2, with D uncertain. The germline V gene has CDR1 SGHTA and CDR2 FQGTGA. The CDR3 runs 15 residues. V was clipped by 5 bases and J by 0 bases, with 10 bases between them. In DNA, the CDR3 is TGTGCCAGCAGCCCTCGACTCGCGAACACCGGGGAGCTGTTTTTT. Encoded protein: CASSPRLANTGELFF.

The chain recombines TRBV11-2 with TRBJ2-2; 12 bases map to TRBD2. The germline V gene has CDR1 SGHAT and CDR2 FQNNGV. With V trimmed by 5 bases and J by 7 bases, 8 bases remained unmatched. This CDR3 spans 16 amino acids. CDR3 DNA sequence: TGTGCCAGCAGCCTCCCTAGCGGGAGGGCCGTCGGGGAGCTGTTTTTT. As protein: CASSLPSGRAVGELFF.

The chain uses TRBV5-1 and TRBJ1-2, with 7 bases matching TRBD1. Germline V lookup: CDR1 SGHRS, CDR2 YFSETQ. This CDR3 has 13 amino acids. Trimming removed 3 bases from V and 4 bases from J; junction bases left unmatched: 3. The CDR3 DNA reads TGCGCCAGCAGCTCCGGGACAGCCTATGGCTACACCTTC. This encodes CASSSGTAYGYTF.

The genes are TRBV6-6 and TRBJ2-3, with TRBD2 matching 8 bases. V shed 7 bases and J 7 bases; nucleotides not matched to a gene: 4. Germline V lookup: CDR1 MNHNY, CDR2 SVGAGI (reference sequence). The CDR3 contains 12 residues. The CDR3 region is CASKAGEYTQYF. The CDR3, as DNA: TGTGCCAGCAAAGCGGGGGAGTATACGCAGTATTTT.

The chain recombines TRBV6-1 with TRBJ2-2, with 8 bases lining up with TRBD1. The germline V gene has CDR1 MNHNS and CDR2 SASEGT. The CDR3 spans 14 residues. Trimming took 4 bases from V and 6 from J; bases not matched to a gene: 4. This chain's CDR3 is CASSAGQGSGELFF. CDR3 sequence (DNA): TGTGCCAGCAGTGCCGGACAGGGTTCCGGGGAGCTGTTTTTT.

This rearrangement joins TRBV2 to TRBJ1-6; unclear D gene. CDR1 is SNHLY and CDR2 is FYNNEI in the germline V gene. This CDR3 comprises 15 residues. Trimming stripped 6 bases from V and 7 bases from J, with 16 bases between. As DNA, the CDR3 is TGTGCCAGCAGCTCATCCTCCACGGGGAATTCACCCCTCCACTTT. It is translated as CASSSSSTGNSPLHF.